This TCR beta chain was captured in a study of T cell responses to AZD1222 COVID-19 vaccine (dated by TCRdb to the early 2020s). Regarding the study in general: AZD1222 recipients given second doses at about 4 weeks or at about 12 weeks were pooled, since spike-specific TCR depth and breadth were not found to differ between the two schedules. Trial participants were enrolled by age into subgroups of 18-55, 56-69 and 70-plus years, and roughly 150, 30 and 60 TCR-sequenced participants, respectively, were included in these subgroups. TCR sequencing covered about 230 trial participants: 200 to 220 given two doses of AZD1222 and approximately 26 given two doses of MenACWY control vaccine.

The CDR3 regions of human TCRbeta chains were subjected to immunosequencing. Per the authors' processing: Repertoire TCRs were matched against a reference library of SARS-CoV-2-specific TCRs generated with the MIRA antigen-specificity platform. Breadth was defined as the fraction of unique TCRs that were SARS-CoV-2-associated. Depth was defined as the fraction of total T cells that were SARS-CoV-2-associated. Using the MIRA data, each spike-specific TCR was assigned both to the spike region to which the TCR was reactive and to a CD4 or CD8 class. Log10-transformed breadth and depth values were compared by one-way ANOVA with Sidak's multiple comparisons tests. Not all clones reach the TCRdb copy of this immuneACCESS table, which keeps in-frame sequences only. Checked studies attribute under half of the gap to unresolved V genes and leave the rest unexplained. D and trimming were read from the DNA, whereas the V and J calls and clone size are those reported in that table. Across this sample there are approximately 88,000 clones, with around four fifths seen only once. Under 25% of the sample is taken by the ten largest.

General findings and caveats noted by the study authors: Conclusions about previously exposed vaccinees were limited because only a handful of AZD1222 recipients were SARS-CoV-2 seropositive at baseline. Vaccine-associated CD4 TCRs spanned the whole spike protein, with dominant responses in regions 160-218 and 743-854. Because no day 14 peak-response samples were available, the repertoires could be characterized only after the peak T cell response. Participants were mostly white British, with more females than males. The authors suggested clonal diversity may have been underestimated. In the small 56-69-year group, the increase in depth fell short of significance, most likely because of low power. Nearly half of unique spike-specific TCRs reportedly recognized epitopes outside regions mutated in the B.1.351 and B.1.1.7 variants. Spike-specific TCR breadth and depth rose significantly after two AZD1222 doses compared with day 0 and with MenACWY recipients.

The CDR3 starts with the cysteine, ends with the phenylalanine, and has 16 residues. Of the read, only the CDR3 DNA is kept; its 48 bases are in frame from base 1. The germline V gene sets CDR1 to MRHNA and CDR2 to SNTAGT. For this chain, trimming is 3 bases at the V end and 3 bases at the J end, and the number of junction bases without a gene match is 4. The meaning of the sample's time point label: baseline before first vaccination. Vaccinee samples were obtained from the UK trials COV001 and COV002, which included a single-blind randomized controlled phase 2/3 trial of AZD1222 (ChAdOx1 nCoV-19) in healthy adults. Trial participant PBMC samples were collected at day 0 and day 28 after the second dose for TCRbeta chain sequencing. In its sample, this clone comes out as medium-sized (0.01 to 0.1%). Its binding antigen is unknown. Base qualities are not recorded, but no much larger clone differs from it by a single base.

The TCR originated in an adult in good health. This sample comprised peripheral blood, obtained on day 0 of AZD1222 vaccination. The V and J segments used are TRBV6-4 and TRBJ2-3, with 12 bases matching TRBD2. CDR3 sequence: CASSEDGTSGTDTQYF. Read as DNA, the sequence is TGTGCCAGCAGTGAGGACGGGACTAGCGGGACAGATACGCAGTATTTT.